This T cell receptor beta chain is drawn from a study of T cells in Graves' hyperthyroidism and ophthalmopathy. This clonotype was detected only a few times. TCR beta CDR3 regions were amplified from RNA. A first-round RT-PCR of the TCR CDR3 used the HTBI primer set. TCRdb re-called the multiplex PCR reads with MiXCR, one entry per CDR3 protein. Of 92,000 or so distinct CDR3 sequences detected, roughly 56% appear once; the ten largest clones hold 25% to 30%. Germline V lookup: CDR1 SNHLY, CDR2 FYNNEI. Trimming cost V 6 bases and J 0 bases, with 21 bases left between them. This CDR3 is built from 17 residues.

Sequencing was performed on blood. The chain carries TRBV2 and TRBJ2-7, with TRBD2 as a possible D gene (8 bases). The sequence derives from a woman in her thirties or forties with Graves' hyperthyroidism. CDR3 region: CASRAGTAGAHSYEQYF. The CDR3 DNA reads as TGTGCCAGCAGAGCCGGGACAGCGGGAGCCCACTCCTACGAGCAGTACTTC.